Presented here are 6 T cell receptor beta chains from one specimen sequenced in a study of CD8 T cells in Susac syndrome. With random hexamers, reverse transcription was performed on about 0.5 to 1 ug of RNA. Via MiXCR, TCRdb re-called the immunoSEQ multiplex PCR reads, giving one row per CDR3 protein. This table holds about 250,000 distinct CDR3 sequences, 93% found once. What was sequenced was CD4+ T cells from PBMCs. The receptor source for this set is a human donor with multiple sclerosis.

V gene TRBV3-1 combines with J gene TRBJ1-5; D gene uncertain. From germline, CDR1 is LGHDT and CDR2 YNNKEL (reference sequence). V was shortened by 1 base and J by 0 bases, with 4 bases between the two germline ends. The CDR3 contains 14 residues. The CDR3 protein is CASSQASSNQPQHF. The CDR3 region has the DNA TGTGCCAGCAGCCAAGCTAGTAGCAATCAGCCCCAGCATTTT.

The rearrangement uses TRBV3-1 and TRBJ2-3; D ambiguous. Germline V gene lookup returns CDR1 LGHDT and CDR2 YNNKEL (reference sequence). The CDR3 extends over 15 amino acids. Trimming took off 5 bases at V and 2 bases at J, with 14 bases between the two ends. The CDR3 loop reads CASSSYGGITDTQYF. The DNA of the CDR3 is TGTGCCAGCAGCTCGTACGGCGGAATCACAGATACGCAGTATTTT.

In nucleotides, the CDR3 is TGTGCCACCAGCAGAATGAGACGGGGGGGGGAGACCCAGTACTTC. Protein product: CATSRMRRGGETQYF. This sequence joins TRBV15 and TRBJ2-5; TRBD2 matches 8 bases. With 2 bases clipped from V and 5 bases from J, the junction kept 7 bases outside the gene matches. The CDR3 consists of 15 residues. Per germline, CDR1 LNHNV and CDR2 YYDKDF (reference sequence).

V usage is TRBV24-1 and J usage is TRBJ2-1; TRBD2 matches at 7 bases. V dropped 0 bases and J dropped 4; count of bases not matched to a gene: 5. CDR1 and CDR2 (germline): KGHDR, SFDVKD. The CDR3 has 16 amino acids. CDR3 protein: CATSDLAGRGYNEQFF. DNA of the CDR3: TGTGCCACCAGTGATTTGGCGGGGCGGGGGTACAATGAGCAGTTCTTC.

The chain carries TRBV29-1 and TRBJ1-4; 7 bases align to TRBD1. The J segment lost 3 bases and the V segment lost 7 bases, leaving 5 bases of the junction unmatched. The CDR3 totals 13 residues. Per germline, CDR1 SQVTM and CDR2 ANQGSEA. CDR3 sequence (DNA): TGCAGCGGATCCGGGACAGCTAATGAAAAACTGTTTTTT. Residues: CSGSGTANEKLFF.

CDR3 loop: CASSLTQGGDYGYTF. In nucleotides, the CDR3 is TGTGCCAGCAGCTTAACACAGGGAGGAGACTATGGCTACACCTTC. The chain recombines TRBV7-3 with TRBJ1-2, with D perhaps TRBD1 (6 bases). The CDR3 has 15 amino acids. The V end lost 0 bases, the J end lost 3 bases, and 11 bases lay between the germline ends. Germline assignment: CDR1 SGHTA and CDR2 FQGTGA.